The 10 T cell receptor beta chains given below trace back to one sample, sequenced in a study of blood T cell repertoires in COVID-19. TCRdb's copy holds only in-frame clones and misses some; the assay was immunoSEQ multiplex PCR. The sample records about 190,000 clones, around 85% being singletons. The sequenced material came from peripheral blood. These receptors were obtained from a man older than 75 with COVID-19, enrolled during active disease.

There are a few counts of this clone. V and J are TRBV2 and TRBJ1-5; D unclear. The CDR3 length is 16 residues. The germline V gene encodes CDR1 SNHLY and CDR2 FYNNEI. The V and J ends lost 0 bases and 0 bases respectively, with 9 bases between them. CDR3 amino acids: CASSEAGHLSNQPQHF. Here the CDR3 DNA reads TGTGCCAGCAGTGAAGCTGGGCATCTTAGCAATCAGCCCCAGCATTTT.

This CDR3 reads CASRAGREKLFF. The CDR3 region has the DNA TGTGCCAGCAGAGCAGGGCGCGAAAAACTGTTTTTT. The chain has TRBV6-5 and TRBJ1-4; possible D gene TRBD1, 5 bases. Germline V gene lookup returns CDR1 MNHEY and CDR2 SVGAGI. The CDR3 is made up of 12 amino acids. V lost 6 bases to trimming and J lost 8 bases, with 10 bases between them.

The chain recombines TRBV3-1 (or the pseudogene TRBV3-2) with TRBJ1-1; 9 bases fit TRBD1. Germline V gene data show CDR1 as LGHDT and CDR2 as YNNKEL (reference sequence). V shed 3 bases, J shed 1 base, and the junction held 3 bases outside the gene matches. The CDR3 is made up of 15 amino acids. This CDR3 reads CASSHQDRGNTEAFF. CDR3 DNA sequence: TGTGCCAGCAGCCACCAGGACAGGGGGAACACTGAAGCTTTCTTT.

This sequence joins TRBV4-1 and TRBJ1-1; D is undetermined. The ends were cut back, 4 bases at V and 0 bases at J, with 15 bases in the middle. The CDR3 has 16 amino acids. Germline V lookup: CDR1 MGHRA, CDR2 YSYEKL. CDR3 loop: CASSLQEWILNTEAFF. The CDR3 DNA is TGCGCCAGCAGCCTCCAGGAATGGATTCTGAACACTGAAGCTTTCTTT.

The gene calls are TRBV21-1 and TRBJ1-3. TRBV21-1 is a recognized pseudogene. The CDR3 totals 15 residues. CDR3 sequence: CASSAEGCSGNTIYF. The CDR3 coding sequence is TGTGCCAGCAGCGCGGAGGGCTGCTCTGGAAACACCATATATTTT.

The chain has TRBV6-2 or TRBV6-3 and TRBJ1-1; D is unclear. The CDR3 consists of 13 residues. Germline V gives CDR1 MNHEY, CDR2 SVGEGT. Trimming left V 6 bases short and J 4 bases short, with 12 bases between. The CDR3 loop is CASSSLRSTEAFF. DNA for the CDR3: TGTGCCAGCAGCTCCCTGAGGAGCACTGAAGCTTTCTTT.

The V and J genes are TRBV19 and TRBJ1-1, with 10 bases identical to TRBD1. The CDR3 loop spans 15 amino acids. From germline, CDR1 is LNHDA and CDR2 SQIVND (reference sequence). Trimming removed 3 bases from V and 2 bases from J; junction bases left unmatched: 3. Here the CDR3 DNA reads TGTGCCAGTAGTATCGGGACAGGGGCCAACACTGAAGCTTTCTTT. Protein product: CASSIGTGANTEAFF.

The chain uses TRBV10-3 and TRBJ1-4; a weak D match, TRBD1 (6 bases). The CDR3 has 15 residues. From germline, CDR1 is ENHRY and CDR2 SYGVKD. The V gene lost 4 bases and the J gene lost 8 bases, with 17 bases spanning the gap. The CDR3 region has the DNA TGTGCCATCAGTGCGACAGGAAAAGGGGAGGAAAAACTGTTTTTT. Protein sequence: CAISATGKGEEKLFF.

The rearrangement links TRBV9 to TRBJ1-6; 10 bases agree with TRBD1. Germline V gene data show CDR1 as SGDLS and CDR2 as YYNGEE. This CDR3 has 14 residues. The V gene end was trimmed by 3 bases and the J gene end by 7 bases; junction bases not matched to a gene: 1. As DNA, the CDR3 is TGTGCCAGCAGCGGACAGGGGGCGAATTCACCCCTCCACTTT. Its protein is CASSGQGANSPLHF.

The chain links TRBV3-1 (or the pseudogene TRBV3-2) to TRBJ2-1, with TRBD2 identical over 8 bases. Per germline, CDR1 LGHDT and CDR2 YNNKEL (reference sequence). The CDR3 is 14 amino acids. Trimming removed 0 bases from V and 12 bases from J; junction bases left unmatched: 7. CDR3 DNA: TGTGCCAGCAGCCAAGACCGGGGGGGCCTGGTGCAGTTCTTC. It specifies CASSQDRGGLVQFF.